The T cell receptor beta chain under discussion was sequenced for a study of cytomegalovirus exposure and HLA in healthy donors listed by TCRdb under 2017. About the study as a whole: The 666 repertoires of the first cohort and the roughly 120 validation repertoires were produced on the same platform, according to a later analysis. The aim of the study was to test whether cataloging public T cell receptors could identify signatures of past pathogen exposure. In addition to the first cohort of roughly 670 subjects, a separate validation cohort of some 120 different subjects was used. To predict cytomegalovirus infection status, the study combined high-throughput TCR immunosequencing, statistical association of individual TCRs with disease status, and machine learning. Overall study results and their limits: While some public TCRs were present in many individuals, most TCR sequences turned up only very rarely across donors. According to the authors, the approach could potentially be generalized to other disease states and immunological phenotypes. In the study, approximately 150 TCR beta chains were listed as associated with cytomegalovirus. The validation cohort had no HLA typing available for a later analysis, so co-occurrence within that cohort was assessed over all 110 or so repertoires. In both the original and validation cohorts, the classifier was reported to diagnose cytomegalovirus status with high specificity and sensitivity. A few of the identified cytomegalovirus-associated TCR beta chains were confirmed in vitro to be specific for cytomegalovirus antigens. Subsequent analysis determined that TCRs grouped into clusters in the first cohort also showed a tendency toward co-occurrence across the roughly 120 validation repertoires, and 85% to 95% of cluster scores exceeded 0.

The library relied on the immunoSEQ multiplex PCR assay. The authors' pipeline ran thus. A statistical classification framework was developed to diagnose cytomegalovirus status using the catalog of TCR beta chain sequences. The table comes from immuneACCESS by way of TCRdb, which keeps in-frame sequences with V and J called. Part of the clones is missing from these tables; in studies checked, under half for an unresolved V gene and the rest for unknown reasons. That table is the source of V, J and clone size, and D and trimming were worked out from the DNA. This sample is represented by 100,000 to 150,000 clones; 70% to 90% of them were singletons. Under 2.5% of the sample is in the top ten clones. Separate from the approximately 730-subject first cohort, the validation cohort of 90 to 150 subjects was the group to which the donors belonged. On this clone: It has no known antigen specificity. No base qualities exist here, and no much larger clone lies one base off it.

The germline ends are 17 bases apart after V is trimmed by 1 base and J by 7 bases. Reading from cysteine to phenylalanine, the CDR3 counts 15 amino acids. Of the read, only the CDR3 DNA is kept; its 45 bases are in frame from base 1. According to the germline V gene, CDR1 reads SGHRS and CDR2 reads YFSETQ. The source of this sequence is a woman aged 25 to 39 in good health and CMV-seronegative. The rearrangement joined TRBV5-1 to TRBJ1-2; the D gene cannot be named for sure. Material: PBMCs. The DNA is TGCGCCAGCAGCTTGAGAGGGCCCGACCTTCGTGGCTACACCTTC. Its amino acids are CASSLRGPDLRGYTF.